The clone carrying this T cell receptor (beta chain) was detected once. Only in-frame clones appear in the TCRdb table, and some are missing; sequencing was by immunoSEQ multiplex PCR. The data show 100,000 or so clones, more than 75% seen once. These data originate in a study of blood T cell repertoires in COVID-19. In the study overall: From the United States, Italy and Spain came samples of acute and convalescent COVID-19.

CDR1 and CDR2 from the germline V gene are LGHNA and YSLEER. This CDR3 is built from 15 residues. V lost 5 bases and J lost 5, with 18 bases in between. The sequencing input was peripheral blood. The V and J genes are TRBV4-3 and TRBJ1-1, with D possibly TRBD1 on 6 matching bases. The receptor was isolated from a human donor in a cohort sampled during active COVID-19. CDR3 sequence: CASSSPGHLRTEAFF. CDR3 bases: TGCGCCAGCAGCTCACCGGGACACCTTAGAACTGAAGCTTTCTTT.